This TCR beta chain was sequenced during a study of response to subunit inactivated influenza vaccine. Overall study results and limits: Authors suggested seasonal influenza vaccinations each recruit few new T cells.

MiXCR, applied by TCRdb to the RT-PCR reads, yields one record per CDR3 protein. The table shows 200,000 to 250,000 distinct CDR3 sequences, with roughly an eighth occurring only once. As regards this clonotype: As yet, its antigen is unknown.

This CDR3 spans 12 amino acids. Germline V gives CDR1 SQVTM, CDR2 ANQGSEA. With 7 bases removed from V and 3 bases from J, the gap between germline ends came to 10 bases. The sequence was collected from a middle-aged man who received an inactivated influenza vaccine. This chain joins TRBV29-1 and TRBJ1-3; D ambiguous. The material was non-naive T cells sorted from PBMCs, obtained about 14 days before vaccination. CDR3 in DNA: TGCAGCGCCGCGGCCGATGGAAACACCATATATTTT. Translated: CSAAADGNTIYF.